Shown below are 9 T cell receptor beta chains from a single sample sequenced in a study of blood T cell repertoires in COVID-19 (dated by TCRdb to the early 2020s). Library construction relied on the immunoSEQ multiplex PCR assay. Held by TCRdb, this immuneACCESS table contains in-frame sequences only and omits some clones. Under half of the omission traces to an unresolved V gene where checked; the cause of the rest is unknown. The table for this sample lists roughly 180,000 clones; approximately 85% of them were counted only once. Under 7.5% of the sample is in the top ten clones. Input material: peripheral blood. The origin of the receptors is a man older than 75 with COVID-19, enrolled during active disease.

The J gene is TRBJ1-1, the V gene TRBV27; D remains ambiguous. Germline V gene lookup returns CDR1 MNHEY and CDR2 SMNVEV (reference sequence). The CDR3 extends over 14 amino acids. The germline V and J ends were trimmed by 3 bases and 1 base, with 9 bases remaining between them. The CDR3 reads CASSFRRENTEAFF. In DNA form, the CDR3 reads TGTGCCAGCAGTTTTAGACGGGAGAACACTGAAGCTTTCTTT.

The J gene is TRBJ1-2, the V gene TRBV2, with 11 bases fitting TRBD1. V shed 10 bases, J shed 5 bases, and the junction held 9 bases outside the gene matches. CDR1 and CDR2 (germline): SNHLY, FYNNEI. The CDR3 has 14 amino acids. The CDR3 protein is CATEQGQGDYGYTF. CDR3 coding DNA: TGTGCCACCGAGCAGGGACAGGGGGATTATGGCTACACCTTC.

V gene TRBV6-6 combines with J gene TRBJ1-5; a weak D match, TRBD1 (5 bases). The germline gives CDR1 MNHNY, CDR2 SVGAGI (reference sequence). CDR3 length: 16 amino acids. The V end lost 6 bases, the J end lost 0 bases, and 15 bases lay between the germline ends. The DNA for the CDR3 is TGTGCCAGCAGCCCCGGGGGGGTTACTAGCAATCAGCCCCAGCATTTT. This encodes CASSPGGVTSNQPQHF.

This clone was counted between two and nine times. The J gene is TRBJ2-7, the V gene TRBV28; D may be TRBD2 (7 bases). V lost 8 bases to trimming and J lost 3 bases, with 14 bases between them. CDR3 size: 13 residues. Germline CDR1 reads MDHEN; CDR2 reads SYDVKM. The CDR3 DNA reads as TGTGCCAGCCGCCAGGGGAGGGACTACGAGCAGTACTTC. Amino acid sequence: CASRQGRDYEQYF.

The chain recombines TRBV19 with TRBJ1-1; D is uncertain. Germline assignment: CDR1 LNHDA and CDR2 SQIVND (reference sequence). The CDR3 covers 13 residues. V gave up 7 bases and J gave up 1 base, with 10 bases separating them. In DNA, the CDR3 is TGTGCCAGTATCCCCCTCGGGAACACTGAAGCTTTCTTT. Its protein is CASIPLGNTEAFF. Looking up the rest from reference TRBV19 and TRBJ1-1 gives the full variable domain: DGGITQSPKYLFRKEGQNVTLSCEQNLNHDAMYWYRQDPGQGLRLIYYSQIVNDFQKGDIAEGYSVSREKKESFPLTVTSAQKNPTAFYLCASIPLGNTEAFFGQGTRLTVV.

In DNA form, the CDR3 reads TGTGCCAGCAGCTCCCCCCGACTAGCGGGGGGCCCCTCTGGGGCCAACGTCCTGACTTTC. Translated: CASSSPRLAGGPSGANVLTF. The chain uses TRBV4-2 and TRBJ2-6; the match to TRBD2 covers 13 bases. This CDR3 is built from 20 residues. V was pared by 5 bases and J by 0 bases, with 10 bases of the junction left unmatched. The germline V gene encodes CDR1 LGHNA and CDR2 YNFKEQ.

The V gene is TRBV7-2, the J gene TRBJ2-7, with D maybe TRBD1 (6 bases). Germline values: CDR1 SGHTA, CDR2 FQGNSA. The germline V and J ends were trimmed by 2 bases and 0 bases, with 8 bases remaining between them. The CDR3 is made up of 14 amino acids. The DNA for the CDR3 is TGTGCCAGCAGCTTAACAGGGAGCTCCTACGAGCAGTACTTC. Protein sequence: CASSLTGSSYEQYF.

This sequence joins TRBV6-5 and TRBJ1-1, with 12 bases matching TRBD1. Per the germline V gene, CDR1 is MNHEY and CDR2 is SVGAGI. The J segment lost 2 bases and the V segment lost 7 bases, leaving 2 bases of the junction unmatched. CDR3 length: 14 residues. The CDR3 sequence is CASMGTGGNTEAFF. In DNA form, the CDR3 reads TGTGCCAGCATGGGGACAGGGGGCAACACTGAAGCTTTCTTT.

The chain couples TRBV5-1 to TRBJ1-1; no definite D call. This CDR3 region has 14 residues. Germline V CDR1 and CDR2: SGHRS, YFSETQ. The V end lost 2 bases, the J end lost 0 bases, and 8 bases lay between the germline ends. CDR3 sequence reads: CASSFDTLNTEAFF. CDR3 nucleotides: TGCGCCAGCAGCTTCGACACCTTGAACACTGAAGCTTTCTTT.